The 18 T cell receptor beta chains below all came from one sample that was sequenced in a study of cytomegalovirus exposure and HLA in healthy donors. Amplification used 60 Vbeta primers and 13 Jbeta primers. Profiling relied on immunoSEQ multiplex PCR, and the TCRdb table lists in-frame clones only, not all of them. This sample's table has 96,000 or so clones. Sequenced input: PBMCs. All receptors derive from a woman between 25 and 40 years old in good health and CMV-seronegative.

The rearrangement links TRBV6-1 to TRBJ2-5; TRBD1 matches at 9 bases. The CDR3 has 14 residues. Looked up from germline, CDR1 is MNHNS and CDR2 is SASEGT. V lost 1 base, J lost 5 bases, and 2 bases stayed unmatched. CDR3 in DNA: TGTGCCAGCAGTGAAGGGACAGGGGTCGAGACCCAGTACTTC. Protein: CASSEGTGVETQYF.

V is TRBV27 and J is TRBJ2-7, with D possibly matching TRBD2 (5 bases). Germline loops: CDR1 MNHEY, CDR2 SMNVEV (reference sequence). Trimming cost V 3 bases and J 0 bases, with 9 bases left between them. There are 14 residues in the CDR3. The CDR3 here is CASSFRGSSYEQYF. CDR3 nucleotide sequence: TGTGCCAGCAGTTTCCGGGGTTCCTCCTACGAGCAGTACTTC.

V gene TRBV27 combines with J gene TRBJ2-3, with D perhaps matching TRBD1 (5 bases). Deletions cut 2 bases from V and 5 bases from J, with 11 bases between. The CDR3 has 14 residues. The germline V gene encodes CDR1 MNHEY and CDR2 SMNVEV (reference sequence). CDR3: CASSLMGREDTQYF. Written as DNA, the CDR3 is TGTGCCAGCAGTTTAATGGGGCGAGAAGATACGCAGTATTTT.

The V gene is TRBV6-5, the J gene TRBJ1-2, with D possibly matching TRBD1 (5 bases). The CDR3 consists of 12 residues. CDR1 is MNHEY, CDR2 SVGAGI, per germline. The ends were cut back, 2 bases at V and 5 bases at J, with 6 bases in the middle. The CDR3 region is CASSYQGYGYTF. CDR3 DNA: TGTGCCAGCAGTTACCAGGGTTATGGCTACACCTTC.

CDR3 region: CASSPREASTDTQYF. DNA of the CDR3: TGTGCCAGCAGTCCCCGGGAAGCGAGCACAGATACGCAGTATTTT. The rearrangement joins TRBV6-4 to TRBJ2-3, with a possible D match to TRBD2 (5 bases). Germline lookup yields CDR1 MRHNA and CDR2 SNTAGT. Trimming cost V 5 bases and J 0 bases, with 12 bases left between them. The CDR3 has 15 residues.

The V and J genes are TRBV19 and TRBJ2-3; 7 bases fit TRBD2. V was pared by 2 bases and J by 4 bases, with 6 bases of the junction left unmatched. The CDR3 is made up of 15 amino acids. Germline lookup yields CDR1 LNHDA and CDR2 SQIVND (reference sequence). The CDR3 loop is CASSIWGGRADTQYF. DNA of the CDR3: TGTGCCAGTAGTATATGGGGAGGGAGAGCAGATACGCAGTATTTT.

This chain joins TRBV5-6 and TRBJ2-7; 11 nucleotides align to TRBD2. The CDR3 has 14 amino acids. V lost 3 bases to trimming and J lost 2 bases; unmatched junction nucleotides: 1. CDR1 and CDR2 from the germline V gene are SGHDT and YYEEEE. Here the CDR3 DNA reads TGTGCCAGCAGCTCGGGACTAGCGGCCTACGAGCAGTACTTC. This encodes CASSSGLAAYEQYF.

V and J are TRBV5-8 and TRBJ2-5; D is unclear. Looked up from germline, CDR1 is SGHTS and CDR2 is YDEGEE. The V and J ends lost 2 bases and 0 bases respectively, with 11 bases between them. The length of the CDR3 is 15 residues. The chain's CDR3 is CASSLAVSHQETQYF. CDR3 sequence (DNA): TGTGCCAGCAGCTTAGCTGTGAGCCACCAAGAGACCCAGTACTTC.

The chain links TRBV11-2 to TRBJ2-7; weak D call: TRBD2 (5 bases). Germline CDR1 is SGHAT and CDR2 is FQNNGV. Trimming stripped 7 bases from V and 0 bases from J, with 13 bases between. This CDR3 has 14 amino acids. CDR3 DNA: TGTGCCAGCAAAGGGAAAGGGAGCTCCTACGAGCAGTACTTC. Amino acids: CASKGKGSSYEQYF.

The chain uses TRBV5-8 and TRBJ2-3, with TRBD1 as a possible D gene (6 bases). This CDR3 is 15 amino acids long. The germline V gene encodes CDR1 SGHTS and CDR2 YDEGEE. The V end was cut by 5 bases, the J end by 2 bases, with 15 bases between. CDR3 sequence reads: CASSPQGYYTDTQYF. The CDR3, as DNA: TGTGCCAGCAGTCCACAGGGTTACTACACAGATACGCAGTATTTT.

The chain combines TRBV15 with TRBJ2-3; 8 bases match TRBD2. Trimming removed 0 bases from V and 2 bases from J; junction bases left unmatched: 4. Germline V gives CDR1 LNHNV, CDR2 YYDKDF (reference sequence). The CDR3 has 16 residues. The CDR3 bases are TGTGCCACCAGCAGAGAGCTAGCGGGTAACACAGATACGCAGTATTTT. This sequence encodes CATSRELAGNTDTQYF.

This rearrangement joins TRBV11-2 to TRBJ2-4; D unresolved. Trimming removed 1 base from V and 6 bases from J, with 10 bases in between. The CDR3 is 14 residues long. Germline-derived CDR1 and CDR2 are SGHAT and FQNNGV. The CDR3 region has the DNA TGTGCCAGCAGCTTAGCGTCTAGATTAAACATTCAGTACTTC. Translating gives CASSLASRLNIQYF.

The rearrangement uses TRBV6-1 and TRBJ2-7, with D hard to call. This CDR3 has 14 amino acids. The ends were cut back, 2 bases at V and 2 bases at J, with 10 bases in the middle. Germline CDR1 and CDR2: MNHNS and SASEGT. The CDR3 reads CASSELSVAYEQYF. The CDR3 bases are TGTGCCAGCAGTGAACTATCCGTCGCCTACGAGCAGTACTTC.

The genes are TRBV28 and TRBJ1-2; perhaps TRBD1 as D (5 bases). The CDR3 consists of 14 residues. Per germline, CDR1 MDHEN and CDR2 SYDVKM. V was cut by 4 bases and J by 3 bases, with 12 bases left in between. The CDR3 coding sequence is TGTGCCAGCAGTTCCTCCCCGACAGACTATGGCTACACCTTC. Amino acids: CASSSSPTDYGYTF.

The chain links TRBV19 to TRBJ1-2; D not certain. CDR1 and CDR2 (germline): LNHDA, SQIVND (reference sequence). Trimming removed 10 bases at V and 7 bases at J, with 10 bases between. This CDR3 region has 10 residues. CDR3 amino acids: CATSGFGYTF. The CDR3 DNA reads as TGTGCCACCTCAGGTTTTGGCTACACCTTC.

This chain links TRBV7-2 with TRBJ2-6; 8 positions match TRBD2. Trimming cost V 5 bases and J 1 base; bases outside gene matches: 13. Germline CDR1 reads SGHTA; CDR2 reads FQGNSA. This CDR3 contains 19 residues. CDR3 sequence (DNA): TGTGCCAGCAGCACCCAGTCCGGCGGGGGGATTTCTGGGGCCAACGTCCTGACTTTC. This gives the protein CASSTQSGGGISGANVLTF.

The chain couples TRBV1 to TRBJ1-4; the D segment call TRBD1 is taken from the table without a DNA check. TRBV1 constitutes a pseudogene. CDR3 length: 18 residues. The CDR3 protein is CTSSHSGWGLATNEKLFF. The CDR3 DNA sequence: TGCACCAGCAGCCACTCTGGGTGGGGCTTAGCAACTAATGAAAAACTGTTTTTT.

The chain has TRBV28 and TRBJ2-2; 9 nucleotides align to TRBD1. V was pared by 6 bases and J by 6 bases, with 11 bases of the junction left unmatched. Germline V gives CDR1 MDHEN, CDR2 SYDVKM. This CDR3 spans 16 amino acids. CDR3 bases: TGTGCCAGCAGCCTTCTTGGGACAGGGAAATCCGGGGAGCTGTTTTTT. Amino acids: CASSLLGTGKSGELFF.